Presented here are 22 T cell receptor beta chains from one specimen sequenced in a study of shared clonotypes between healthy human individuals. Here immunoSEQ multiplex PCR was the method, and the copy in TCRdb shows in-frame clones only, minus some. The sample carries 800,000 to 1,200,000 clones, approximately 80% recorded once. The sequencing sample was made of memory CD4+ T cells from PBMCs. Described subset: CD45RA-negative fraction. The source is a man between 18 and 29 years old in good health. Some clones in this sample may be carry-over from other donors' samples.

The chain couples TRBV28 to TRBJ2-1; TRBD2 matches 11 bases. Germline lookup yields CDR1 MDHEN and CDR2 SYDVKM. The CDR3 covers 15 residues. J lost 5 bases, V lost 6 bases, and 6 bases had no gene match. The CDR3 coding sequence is TGTGCCAGCAGACGTAGCGGGAGGGCCCACAATGAGCAGTTCTTC. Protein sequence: CASRRSGRAHNEQFF.

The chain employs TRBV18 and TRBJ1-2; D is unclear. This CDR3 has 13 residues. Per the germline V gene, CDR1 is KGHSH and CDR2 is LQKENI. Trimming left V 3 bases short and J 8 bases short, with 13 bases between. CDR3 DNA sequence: TGTGCCAGCTCACCCGACCGGAGGGAAGGCTACACCTTC. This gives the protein CASSPDRREGYTF.

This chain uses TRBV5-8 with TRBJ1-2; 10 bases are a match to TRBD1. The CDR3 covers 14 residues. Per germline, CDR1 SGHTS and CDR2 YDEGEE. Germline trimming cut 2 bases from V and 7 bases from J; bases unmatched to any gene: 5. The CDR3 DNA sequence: TGTGCCAGCAGCTTCCGGGACAGGGGCATTGGCTACACCTTC. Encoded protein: CASSFRDRGIGYTF.

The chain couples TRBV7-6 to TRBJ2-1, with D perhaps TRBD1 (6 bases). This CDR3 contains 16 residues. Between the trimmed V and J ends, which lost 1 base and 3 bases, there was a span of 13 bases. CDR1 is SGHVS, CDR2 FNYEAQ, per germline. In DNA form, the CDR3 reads TGTGCCAGCAGCTTAGAGCGGACAGATAGCTACAATGAGCAGTTCTTC. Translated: CASSLERTDSYNEQFF. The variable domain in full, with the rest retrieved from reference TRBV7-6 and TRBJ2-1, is GAGVSQSPRYKVTKRGQDVALRCDPISGHVSLYWYRQALGQGPEFLTYFNYEAQQDKSGLPNDRFSAERPEGSISTLTIQRTEQRDSAMYRCASSLERTDSYNEQFFGPGTRLTVL.

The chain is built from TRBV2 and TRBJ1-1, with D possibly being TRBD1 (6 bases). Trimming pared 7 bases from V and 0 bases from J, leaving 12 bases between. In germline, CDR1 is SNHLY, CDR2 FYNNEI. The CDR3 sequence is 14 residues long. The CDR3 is CASTPGQMNTEAFF. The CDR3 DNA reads TGTGCCAGCACCCCTGGACAGATGAACACTGAAGCTTTCTTT.

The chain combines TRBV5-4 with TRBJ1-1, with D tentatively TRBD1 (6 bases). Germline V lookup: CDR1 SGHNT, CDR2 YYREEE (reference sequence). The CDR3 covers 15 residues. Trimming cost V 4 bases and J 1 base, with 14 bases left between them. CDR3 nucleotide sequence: TGTGCCAGCAGCCCCCGGGGGGGGCAGAACACTGAAGCTTTCTTT. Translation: CASSPRGGQNTEAFF.

The CDR3 DNA sequence: TGTGCCAGCAACGTCGGAATCTATGGCTACACCTTC. Translation gives CASNVGIYGYTF. The chain employs TRBV28 and TRBJ1-2; D unresolved. The CDR3 sequence is 12 residues long. The V end lost 7 bases, the J end lost 4 bases, and 10 bases lay between the germline ends. Germline V gene sequence: CDR1 MDHEN, CDR2 SYDVKM.

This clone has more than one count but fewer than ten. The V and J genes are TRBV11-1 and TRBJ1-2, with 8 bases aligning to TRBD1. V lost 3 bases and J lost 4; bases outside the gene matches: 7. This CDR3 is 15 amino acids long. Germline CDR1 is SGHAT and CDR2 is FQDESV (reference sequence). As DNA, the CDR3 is TGTGCCAGCAGCTTTGACAGGGGAGCAGGCTATGGCTACACCTTC. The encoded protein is CASSFDRGAGYGYTF.

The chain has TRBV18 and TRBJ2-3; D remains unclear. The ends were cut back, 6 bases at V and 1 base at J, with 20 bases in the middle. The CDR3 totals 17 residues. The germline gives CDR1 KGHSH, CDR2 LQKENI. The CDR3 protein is CASSLIPWAGGTDTQYF. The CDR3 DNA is TGTGCCAGCTCCCTAATTCCATGGGCCGGTGGCACAGATACGCAGTATTTT.

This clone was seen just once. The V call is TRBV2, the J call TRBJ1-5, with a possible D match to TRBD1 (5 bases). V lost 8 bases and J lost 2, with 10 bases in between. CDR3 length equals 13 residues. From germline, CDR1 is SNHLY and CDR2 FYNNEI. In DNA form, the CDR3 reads TGTGCCAGCCAGTGGGGGGGCAATCAGCCCCAGCATTTT. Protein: CASQWGGNQPQHF.

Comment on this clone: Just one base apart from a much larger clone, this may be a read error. The CDR3 sequence is CASREGPYEQYF. CDR3 in DNA: TGTGCCAGCAGGGAGGGGCCCTACGAGCAGTACTTC. The chain recombines TRBV6-4 with TRBJ2-7; D may be TRBD2 (6 bases). The V gene's germline CDR1 is MRHNA and CDR2 SNTAGT. This CDR3 is built from 12 residues. The V gene lost 6 bases and the J gene lost 2 bases, with 8 bases spanning the gap.

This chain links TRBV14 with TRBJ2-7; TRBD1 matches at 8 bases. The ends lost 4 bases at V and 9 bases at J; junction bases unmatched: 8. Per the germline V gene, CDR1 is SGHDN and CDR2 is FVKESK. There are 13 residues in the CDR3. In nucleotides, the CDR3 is TGTGCCAGCAGCCTTAACAGGGGGTCGTCGCAGTACTTC. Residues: CASSLNRGSSQYF.

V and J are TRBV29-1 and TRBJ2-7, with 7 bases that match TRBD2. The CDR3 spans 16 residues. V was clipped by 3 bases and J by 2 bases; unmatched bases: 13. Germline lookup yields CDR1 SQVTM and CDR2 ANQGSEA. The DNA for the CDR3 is TGCAGCGTTGACGGAGGTACCGGGACTACCGCCTACGAGCAGTACTTC. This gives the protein CSVDGGTGTTAYEQYF.

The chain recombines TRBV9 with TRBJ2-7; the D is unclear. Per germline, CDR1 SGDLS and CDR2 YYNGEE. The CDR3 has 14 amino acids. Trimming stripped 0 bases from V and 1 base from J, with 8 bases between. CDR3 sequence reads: CASSVDVGSYEQYF. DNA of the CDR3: TGTGCCAGCAGCGTAGATGTCGGGTCCTACGAGCAGTACTTC. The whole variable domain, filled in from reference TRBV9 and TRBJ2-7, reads DSGVTQTPKHLITATGQRVTLRCSPRSGDLSVYWYQQSLDQGLQFLIQYYNGEERAKGNILERFSAQQFPDLHSELNLSSLELGDSALYFCASSVDVGSYEQYFGPGTRLTVT.

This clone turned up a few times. DNA of the CDR3: TGTGCCAGCAGTCGGACAGACTATGGCTACACCTTC. It yields the protein CASSRTDYGYTF. V usage is TRBV28 and J usage is TRBJ1-2; tentative D call: TRBD1 (6 bases). The CDR3 is 12 amino acids. V was cut by 5 bases and J by 3 bases, with 7 bases left in between. CDR1 and CDR2 from the germline V gene are MDHEN and SYDVKM.

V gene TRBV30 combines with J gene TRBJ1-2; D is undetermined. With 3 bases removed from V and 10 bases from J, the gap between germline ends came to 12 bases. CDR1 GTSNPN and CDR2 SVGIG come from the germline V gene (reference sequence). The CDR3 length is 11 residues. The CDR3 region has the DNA TGTGCCTGGAGCCCCCTTAGGGACTACACCTTC. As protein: CAWSPLRDYTF. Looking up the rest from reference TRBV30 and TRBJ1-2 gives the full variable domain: SQTIHQWPATLVQPVGSPLSLECTVEGTSNPNLYWYRQAAGRGLQLLFYSVGIGQISSEVPQNLSASRPQDRQFILSSKKLLLSDSGFYLCAWSPLRDYTFGSGTRLTVV.

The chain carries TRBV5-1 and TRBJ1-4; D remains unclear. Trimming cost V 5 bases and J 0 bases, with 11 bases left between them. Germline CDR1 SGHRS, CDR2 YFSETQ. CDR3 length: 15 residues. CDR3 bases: TGCGCCAGCAGGGGCGGGGATGCAACTAATGAAAAACTGTTTTTT. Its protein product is CASRGGDATNEKLFF. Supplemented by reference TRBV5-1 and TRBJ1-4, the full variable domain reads KAGVTQTPRYLIKTRGQQVTLSCSPISGHRSVSWYQQTPGQGLQFLFEYFSETQRNKGNFPGRFSGRQFSNSRSEMNVSTLELGDSALYLCASRGGDATNEKLFFGSGTQLSVL.

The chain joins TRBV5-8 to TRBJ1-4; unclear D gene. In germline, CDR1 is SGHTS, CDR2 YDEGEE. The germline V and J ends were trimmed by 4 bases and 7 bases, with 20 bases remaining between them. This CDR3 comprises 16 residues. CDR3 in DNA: TGTGCCAGCAGCACGGGTTCGGGAACCCGACGTGAAAAACTGTTTTTT. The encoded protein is CASSTGSGTRREKLFF.

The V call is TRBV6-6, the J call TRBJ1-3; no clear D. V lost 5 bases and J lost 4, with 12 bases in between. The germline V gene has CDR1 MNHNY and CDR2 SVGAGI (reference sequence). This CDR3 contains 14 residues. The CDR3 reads CASSQVLYGNTIYF. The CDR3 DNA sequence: TGTGCCAGCAGTCAGGTTCTTTACGGAAACACCATATATTTT.

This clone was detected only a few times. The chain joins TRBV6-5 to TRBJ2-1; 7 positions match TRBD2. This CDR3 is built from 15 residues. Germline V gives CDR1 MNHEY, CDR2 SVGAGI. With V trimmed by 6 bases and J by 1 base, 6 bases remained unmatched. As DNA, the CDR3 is TGTGCCAGCAGAATCCCGGGAGGTTCCTACAATGAGCAGTTCTTC. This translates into CASRIPGGSYNEQFF.

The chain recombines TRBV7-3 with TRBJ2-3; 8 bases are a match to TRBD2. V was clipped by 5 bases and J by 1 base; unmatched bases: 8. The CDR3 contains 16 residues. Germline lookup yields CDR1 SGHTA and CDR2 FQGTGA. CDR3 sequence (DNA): TGTGCCAGCAGCCCCGGGGGGGACCCCGGCACAGATACGCAGTATTTT. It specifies CASSPGGDPGTDTQYF.

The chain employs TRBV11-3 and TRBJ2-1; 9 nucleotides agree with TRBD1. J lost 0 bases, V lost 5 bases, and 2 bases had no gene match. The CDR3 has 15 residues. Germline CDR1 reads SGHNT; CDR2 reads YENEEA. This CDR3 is CASSTGQGSYNEQFF. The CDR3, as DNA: TGTGCCAGCAGCACGGGACAGGGCTCCTACAATGAGCAGTTCTTC.